These T cell receptor beta chains were read from a single sample in a study of blood T cell repertoires in COVID-19. Libraries were prepared by immunoSEQ multiplex PCR; TCRdb keeps only in-frame clonotypes and omits some of them. The table records approximately 100,000 clones, 85% of them present only once. What was sequenced was peripheral blood. Source of these receptors: a woman aged 70 to 79 with active or convalescent COVID-19. CDR3s include the opening cysteine and the closing phenylalanine or tryptophan. The order of the fields is V gene, CDR3 protein.

TRBV18 CASSRQGAGNQPQHF
TRBV28 CASMRTGTFNQPQHF
TRBV10-1 CASPTGPYSYEQYF
TRBV2 CASLLGRGQEAQYF
TRBV4-1 CASSQDINRGNTEAFF
TRBV30 CAWSGGRNTGELFF
TRBV11-2 CASGTGFTDTQYF
TRBV7-2 CASSLSTPRGQFF
TRBV27 CASSLFKGTYEQYF
TRBV19 CASTPDTSYNSPLHF
TRBV2 CASSGAGSNTGELFF
TRBV9 CASSGATYGYTF
TRBV12-3/TRBV12-4 CASSLGGNEQFF
TRBV2 CASTPSRFSGNTIYF
TRBV15 CATSRDGQNYGYTF
TRBV28 CASSVGLAGFTDTQYF
TRBV2 CASSVLLGQGSYTDTQYF
TRBV9 CASSVGAGLSYNEQFF
TRBV24-1 CATSDSRLHYTF
TRBV4-3 CASSQGLAGSYQETQYF
TRBV6-6 CASSYRGFVEKLFF
TRBV18 CASSGTGGEKLFF
TRBV5-1 CASSRGGTNEQFF
TRBV7-2 CASSLRVAPRTGELFF
TRBV6-5 CASSRGNTEAFF
TRBV24-1 CATSGTSGAINTGELFF
TRBV7-6 CASSYTWASSLAPRAGEQYF
TRBV7-2 CASSASPSGGWELFF
TRBV4-2 CASSQAASGGARNEQFF
TRBV25-1 CASIQGVNTEAFF
TRBV6-5 CANKGAGEGSPLHF
TRBV2 CASSASLARTDTQYF
TRBV5-6 CASSLQGLANSYEQYF
TRBV4-1 CASSQDGGTSGRETQYF
TRBV18 CASSPQQGGSYNEQFF
TRBV24-1 CATSGRGGVNTEAFF
TRBV4-3 CASSPEPGGVNEKLFF
TRBV4-2 CASSQDTGTGELFF
TRBV30 CAWSAGQTDTQYF
TRBV10-2 CASRRGPGLGPYEQYF
TRBV5-1 CASSQGQGVMNSPLHF
TRBV19 CASSTRDRAYGYTF
TRBV6-2/TRBV6-3 CASSLQREGGNEQFF
TRBV20-1 CSASTGTGANVLTF
TRBV7-9 CASSFSPLSGNTEAFF
TRBV29-1 CSVEPDPTPGYNEQFF
TRBV24-1 CATSDATGTGAGYTF
TRBV19 CASSIGSQGLDEQYF
TRBV7-2 CASSLTGTGPYGYTF
TRBV6-2/TRBV6-3 CASNPQGPIYEQYF
TRBV28 CASSYQGSHYGYTF
TRBV6-4 CASSSTQTLAGEETQYF
TRBV6-5 CASGLAGQSSYEQYF
TRBV7-6 CASSPTGGSSGNTIYF
TRBV15 CATSRLISGLTDTQYF
TRBV19 CASSKTSQFYNEQFF
TRBV10-2 CASISRKRGLAGLYNEQFF